These T cell receptor beta chains were read from a single sample in a study of shared clonotypes between healthy human individuals. TCRdb's copy holds only in-frame clones and misses some; the assay was immunoSEQ multiplex PCR. The sample lists 450,000 to 500,000 clones; around 73% were seen once. Sequences were obtained from PBMCs. These receptors all stem from a woman in her 40s in good health. Some clones in this sample may be carry-over from other donors' samples. The CDR3 runs from the conserved cysteine through the conserved F or W. Fields, in order: clone size, J gene, V gene, D gene, CDR3 DNA, CDR3 protein. A D gene is named only where the DNA matches it firmly. Where a row states a size, it is once, few, many or the class of an expanded clone; other rows omit it.

clone_size: NA
j_call: TRBJ2-6
v_call: TRBV7-7
d_call: NA
cdr3_nt: TGTGCTAGCAGCCCGGGGAGTGGGGCCAACGTCCTGACTTTC
cdr3_aa: CASSPGSGANVLTF

clone_size: NA
j_call: TRBJ1-1
v_call: TRBV7-3
d_call: TRBD1
cdr3_nt: TGTGCCAGCAGCTTTGACAGGGCCACTGAAGCTTTCTTT
cdr3_aa: CASSFDRATEAFF

clone_size: once
j_call: TRBJ1-5
v_call: TRBV28
d_call: NA
cdr3_nt: TGTGCCAGCAGTTTAGGTGGTCAGCCCCAGCATTTT
cdr3_aa: CASSLGGQPQHF

clone_size: many
j_call: TRBJ2-7
v_call: TRBV18
d_call: TRBD2
cdr3_nt: TGTGCCAGCTCACCCTGGGAGGGCCCCTACGAGCAGTACTTC
cdr3_aa: CASSPWEGPYEQYF

clone_size: NA
j_call: TRBJ2-3
v_call: TRBV5-5
d_call: NA
cdr3_nt: TGTGCCAGCAGCTATGACGTGGATACGCAGTATTTT
cdr3_aa: CASSYDVDTQYF

clone_size: NA
j_call: TRBJ2-7
v_call: TRBV27
d_call: NA
cdr3_nt: TGTGCCAGTCAACGCACGGCAGGGGGGGCCTACGAGCAGTACTTC
cdr3_aa: CASQRTAGGAYEQYF

clone_size: NA
j_call: TRBJ2-1
v_call: TRBV5-1
d_call: TRBD1
cdr3_nt: TGCGCCAGCAGCCGGGACAGGGGTCGTAGTGAGCAGTTCTTC
cdr3_aa: CASSRDRGRSEQFF

clone_size: NA
j_call: TRBJ2-5
v_call: TRBV28
d_call: TRBD2
cdr3_nt: TGTGCCAGCAGTCTACTAGCGGACGGAGAGACCCAGTACTTC
cdr3_aa: CASSLLADGETQYF

clone_size: NA
j_call: TRBJ2-7
v_call: TRBV4-3
d_call: TRBD1
cdr3_nt: TGCGCCAGCAGCCAAGTGGGGGGACAGGGGTCCTACGAGCAGTACTTC
cdr3_aa: CASSQVGGQGSYEQYF

clone_size: NA
j_call: TRBJ2-7
v_call: TRBV5-1
d_call: TRBD1
cdr3_nt: TGCGCCAGCAGCCGGGCCGGGACAGCTGCTACCTACGAGCAGTACTTC
cdr3_aa: CASSRAGTAATYEQYF

clone_size: NA
j_call: TRBJ2-2
v_call: TRBV5-1
d_call: NA
cdr3_nt: TGCGCCAGCAGCCTCCGGGACCAACCTCCCGGGGAGCTGTTTTTT
cdr3_aa: CASSLRDQPPGELFF

clone_size: NA
j_call: TRBJ1-1
v_call: TRBV6-5
d_call: NA
cdr3_nt: TGTGCCAGCAGACCGCTAAGGACAGACTACACTGAAGCTTTCTTT
cdr3_aa: CASRPLRTDYTEAFF

clone_size: once
j_call: TRBJ1-3
v_call: TRBV6-5
d_call: NA
cdr3_nt: TGTGCCAGCACCTCAGTGGTCCGAAACACCATATATTTT
cdr3_aa: CASTSVVRNTIYF

clone_size: NA
j_call: TRBJ1-4
v_call: TRBV6-5
d_call: TRBD1
cdr3_nt: TGTGCCAGCAGACCCCTGACAGGGGATGAAAAACTGTTTTTT
cdr3_aa: CASRPLTGDEKLFF

clone_size: NA
j_call: TRBJ1-5
v_call: TRBV15
d_call: NA
cdr3_nt: TGTGCCACCAGCAGAGGTGGTGATTATCAGCCCCAGCATTTT
cdr3_aa: CATSRGGDYQPQHF

clone_size: NA
j_call: TRBJ2-3
v_call: TRBV11-1
d_call: NA
cdr3_nt: TGTGCCAGCAGCTTAGGGGGTGGGAGGCGACCGGATACGCAGTATTTT
cdr3_aa: CASSLGGGRRPDTQYF

clone_size: few
j_call: TRBJ2-4
v_call: TRBV4-2
d_call: NA
cdr3_nt: TGTGCCAGCAGCCAAGAGCGAGTCGGGAACATTCAGTACTTC
cdr3_aa: CASSQERVGNIQYF

clone_size: NA
j_call: TRBJ1-5
v_call: TRBV19
d_call: NA
cdr3_nt: TGTGCCAGTAGTATAGAAGGACAGACGGATAGCAATCAGCCCCAGCATTTT
cdr3_aa: CASSIEGQTDSNQPQHF

clone_size: NA
j_call: TRBJ1-1
v_call: TRBV10-2
d_call: NA
cdr3_nt: TGCGCCTTCAGCGCTGGACGGACCGGCAACACTGAAGCTTTCTTT
cdr3_aa: CAFSAGRTGNTEAFF

clone_size: many
j_call: TRBJ2-7
v_call: TRBV29-1
d_call: NA
cdr3_nt: TGCAGCGTTGTAGGCAGCTCCTACGAGCAGTACTTC
cdr3_aa: CSVVGSSYEQYF

clone_size: few
j_call: TRBJ1-5
v_call: TRBV30
d_call: NA
cdr3_nt: TGTGCCTGGAGTGCGGCAGACAATCAGCCCCAGCATTTT
cdr3_aa: CAWSAADNQPQHF

clone_size: NA
j_call: TRBJ1-2
v_call: TRBV28
d_call: NA
cdr3_nt: TGTGCCAGCTCCGGTTTAGTATTGCTAGCTAACTATGGCTACACCTTC
cdr3_aa: CASSGLVLLANYGYTF

clone_size: NA
j_call: TRBJ1-2
v_call: TRBV5-1
d_call: NA
cdr3_nt: TGCGCCAGCAGCTTGGAGTACAGGGCTGGGTATGGCTACACCTTC
cdr3_aa: CASSLEYRAGYGYTF

clone_size: NA
j_call: TRBJ2-7
v_call: TRBV18
d_call: NA
cdr3_nt: TGTGCCAGCTCACCACGGGCGTGGGATTCCTACGAGCAGTACTTC
cdr3_aa: CASSPRAWDSYEQYF

clone_size: NA
j_call: TRBJ2-7
v_call: TRBV18
d_call: NA
cdr3_nt: TGTGCCAGCTCGGCGGGACAGCACGAGCAGTACTTC
cdr3_aa: CASSAGQHEQYF

clone_size: NA
j_call: TRBJ2-1
v_call: TRBV7-9
d_call: TRBD2
cdr3_nt: TGTGCCAGCAGCTTAGTACTAGCGGGAGGGAACAATGAGCAGTTCTTC
cdr3_aa: CASSLVLAGGNNEQFF

clone_size: NA
j_call: TRBJ2-6
v_call: TRBV11-2
d_call: TRBD1
cdr3_nt: TGTGCCAGCAGCTTAGTTCCGGGACAGGGGCTCTTCAACGTCCTGACTTTC
cdr3_aa: CASSLVPGQGLFNVLTF

clone_size: many
j_call: TRBJ2-5
v_call: TRBV5-1
d_call: TRBD2
cdr3_nt: TGCGCCAGCGGGGAAGGCGGGAGGGAGACCCAGTACTTC
cdr3_aa: CASGEGGRETQYF

clone_size: NA
j_call: TRBJ2-1
v_call: TRBV9
d_call: NA
cdr3_nt: TGTGCCAGCAGCGAACGGGAGTATAATGAGCAGTTCTTC
cdr3_aa: CASSEREYNEQFF

clone_size: NA
j_call: TRBJ1-5
v_call: TRBV19
d_call: NA
cdr3_nt: TGTGCCAGTAGTATACAGGGTGTTGGCAATCAGCCCCAGCATTTT
cdr3_aa: CASSIQGVGNQPQHF

clone_size: NA
j_call: TRBJ1-1
v_call: TRBV4-2
d_call: TRBD1
cdr3_nt: TGTGCCAGCAGCCAGGGGGGACAGGGGGTAGAAGCTTTCTTT
cdr3_aa: CASSQGGQGVEAFF

clone_size: NA
j_call: TRBJ2-7
v_call: TRBV11-2
d_call: TRBD1
cdr3_nt: TGTGCCAGCAGCCGCCAAAGGACAGGGGCCGAGCAGTACTTC
cdr3_aa: CASSRQRTGAEQYF

clone_size: once
j_call: TRBJ2-2
v_call: TRBV7-2
d_call: NA
cdr3_nt: TGTGCCAGCAGCTCCCAGCCAGGGTCCACCGGGGAGCTGTTTTTT
cdr3_aa: CASSSQPGSTGELFF

clone_size: NA
j_call: TRBJ2-2
v_call: TRBV18
d_call: NA
cdr3_nt: TGTGCCAGCTCACCAGCTGGGATTTCGAACACCGGGGAGCTGTTTTTT
cdr3_aa: CASSPAGISNTGELFF

clone_size: NA
j_call: TRBJ2-1
v_call: TRBV7-3
d_call: NA
cdr3_nt: TGTGCCAGCAGTCCTACATCGTACAATGAGCAGTTCTTC
cdr3_aa: CASSPTSYNEQFF

clone_size: NA
j_call: TRBJ1-2
v_call: TRBV4-2
d_call: TRBD1
cdr3_nt: TGTGCCAGCAGCCAAAACGAGGACAGGCACTATGGCTACACCTTC
cdr3_aa: CASSQNEDRHYGYTF

clone_size: once
j_call: TRBJ2-2
v_call: TRBV28
d_call: TRBD2
cdr3_nt: TGTGCCAGCAGCCCGCCTCGGGTAGCGGGGGCCGGGGAGCTGTTTTTT
cdr3_aa: CASSPPRVAGAGELFF

clone_size: once
j_call: TRBJ2-6
v_call: TRBV10-3
d_call: NA
cdr3_nt: TGTGCCATACTGGTGTCCGGCGTCCTGACTTTC
cdr3_aa: CAILVSGVLTF

clone_size: NA
j_call: TRBJ1-4
v_call: TRBV19
d_call: NA
cdr3_nt: TGTGCCAGTAGTATGGGTCTAAATGAAAAACTGTTTTTT
cdr3_aa: CASSMGLNEKLFF

clone_size: once
j_call: TRBJ2-5
v_call: TRBV28
d_call: TRBD1
cdr3_nt: TGTGCCAGCAGGCCAGGGGGCGCGGGGGAGACCCAGTACTTC
cdr3_aa: CASRPGGAGETQYF

clone_size: NA
j_call: TRBJ2-1
v_call: TRBV4-2
d_call: TRBD2
cdr3_nt: TGTGCCAGCAGCCAATACCCGTCGGGGAGGGGCGATGAGCAGTTCTTC
cdr3_aa: CASSQYPSGRGDEQFF